This T cell receptor (beta chain) was captured by sequencing in a study of identical twins. Study findings and constraints: With monozygotic twins, out-of-frame TCR alpha sharing exceeded what models estimated.

This clonotype was seen many times. Its antigen remains unknown. V gave up 6 bases and J gave up 3 bases, with 19 bases separating them. Germline CDR1 SGDLS, CDR2 YYNGEE. The CDR3 length is 16 residues. TCRdb used MiXCR to reprocess the 5' RACE reads, holding one entry per CDR3 protein. This table holds 690,000 or so distinct CDR3 sequences, 8% to 9% found once. In addition, the sample was reused for a study of yellow fever vaccine responses in identical twins.

The rearrangement links TRBV9 to TRBJ2-1; D is possibly TRBD2 (5 bases). The TCR originated in a woman younger than 30 in good health. Input material: PBMCs. DNA for the CDR3: TGTGCCAGCAACTCCGTCCCCAGCGGCTACTACAATGAGCAGTTCTTC. Its protein product is CASNSVPSGYYNEQFF.